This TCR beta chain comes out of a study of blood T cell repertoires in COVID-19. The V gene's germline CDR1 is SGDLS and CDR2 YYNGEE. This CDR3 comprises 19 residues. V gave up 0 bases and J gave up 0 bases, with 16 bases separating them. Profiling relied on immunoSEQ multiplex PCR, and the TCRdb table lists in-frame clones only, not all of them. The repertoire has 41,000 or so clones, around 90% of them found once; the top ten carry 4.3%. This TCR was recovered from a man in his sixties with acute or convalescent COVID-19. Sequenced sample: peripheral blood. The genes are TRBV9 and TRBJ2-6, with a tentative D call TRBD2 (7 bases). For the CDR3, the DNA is TGTGCCAGCAGCGTAGACGGGGGGCCCTATAGCTCTGGGGCCAACGTCCTGACTTTC. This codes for CASSVDGGPYSSGANVLTF.